This T cell receptor (beta chain) was sequenced during a study of Graves' ophthalmopathy and Graves' hyperthyroidism (dated by TCRdb to 2016 to 2019). In the study overall: Peripheral blood was collected at initial diagnosis, before any treatment. The study used signatures of the TCR beta repertoire to tell Graves' ophthalmopathy apart from Graves' hyperthyroidism and to predict which patients would progress to ophthalmopathy. In total, 135 blood samples were TCR-sequenced: 43 ophthalmopathy, approximately 75 hyperthyroidism and about 17 hyperthyroidism-to-ophthalmopathy patients. To explore V-J signatures that separate ophthalmopathy from hyperthyroidism, a discovery set of about a hundred patients was enrolled, consisting of 40 to 45 with ophthalmopathy and some 56 with stable hyperthyroidism. An independent validation cohort was composed of some 18 hyperthyroidism patients and about 16 patients who later progressed from hyperthyroidism to ophthalmopathy. In several hyperthyroidism patients, the T-cell repertoire of thyroid tissue was compared with the T-cell repertoire of blood. Once sampling was done, hyperthyroidism patients were given methimazole at a starting dose of 30 mg daily, while ophthalmopathy patients were given high-dose intravenous methylprednisolone. The approximately 100 discovery patients were divided at random into training and test sets in a 7:3 ratio.

TCR beta CDR3 regions were amplified from RNA transcripts for repertoire sequencing. The first round of RT-PCR was done with HTBI primers and the Qiagen OneStep RT-PCR kit, and was followed by a second round of multiplex PCR, then size selection and purification. Libraries were sequenced paired-end with 100 bp reads on an Illumina HiSeq2000. The study's own analysis went as follows. SOAPnuke was used to process the reads, removing any read that contained adapters or uncalled bases, had a mean Phred below 15, or lacked an exact match to the constant primer or identifier. COPE v1.2.5 was used to merge high-quality paired reads. Each unique nucleotide sequence was defined as a clonotype, and clonotypes were aligned to IMGT TRB V, D and J references with MiTCR v1.1. The analysis was limited to V-J combinations with a frequency above 0.0001, which together covered about 99% of repertoires. For each V-J combination, a TCR clonal expansion and chaos score was defined as F50 clonal expansion divided by the chaos observed in the TCRdist matrix. Welch's t-statistics and random forest were used to reduce the features to 10 to 15 V-J combinations, which were then used as input to a naive Bayes classifier. Thyroid-blood repertoire similarity was quantified with the Morisita-Horn index. Using fastp at Q25 and MiXCR, TCRdb reprocessed the public reads and kept productive beta chains. Each entry merges the rows of one CDR3 protein and shows their most common DNA and genes. It is TCRdb's table, rather than the study itself, that gives the V and J calls and clone size. In this sample the table shows roughly 160,000 distinct CDR3 sequences, approximately 40% of which occur a single time. The top ten hold over 7% of the sample.

The research as a whole found: Among expanded thyroid clonotypes with frequency above 0.001, most also showed up in blood, which suggests that blood repertoires may reflect the thyroid immune response. In validation, the model predicted ophthalmopathy progression with about 70% sensitivity and around 72% specificity; 12 predicted patients were CT-confirmed with GO in a median of around 6.5 months. Sample size was not statistically predetermined, and group allocation was not concealed from the investigators. In cross-validation, the 13-signature model distinguished ophthalmopathy from stable hyperthyroidism with about 90% sensitivity and roughly 84% specificity, while in the test set the corresponding values were about 80% and 75%.

A remark on this clonotype: There is no known antigen for this receptor. Qualities for individual bases were not recorded, and no much larger clone is one base off.

Ophthalmopathy patients were characterized by moderately to severely active disease, a Clinical Activity Score of at least 3, a NOSPECS grade of at least 4, and a disease duration under 3 months. Patients were excluded if they had other autoimmune diseases, uncontrolled infections, pregnancy or lactation. Clinical symptoms, serum thyroxine, TRAb, thyroid ultrasound and orbital computed tomography formed the basis of the diagnosis. PBMCs were isolated from about 9.1 ml of fresh peripheral blood by Ficoll-Paque density gradient centrifugation. Total RNA was extracted using Trizol reagent, and RNA quality was checked on an Agilent 2100 Bioanalyzer. The CDR3 starts with the cysteine, ends with the phenylalanine, and has 15 residues. CDR3 DNA is the only sequence kept; it has 45 bases, read in frame from the first base. The germline V gene (reference sequence) yields MNHEY for CDR1 and SMNVEV for CDR2. V is clipped by 4 bases and J by 4 bases, and the sequence between their germline boundaries is 16 bases long.

The chain links TRBV27 with TRBJ1-2; a tentative D call is TRBD1 (5 bases match). The source is a man aged 30 to 45 with Graves' ophthalmopathy. Donor details come from another sample of the same person, matched by shared clones. Sequencing input: peripheral blood. At the DNA level, the sequence is TGTGCCAGCAGTTCCCCGTACAGGATCCCCTATGGCTACACCTTC. Protein translation: CASSSPYRIPYGYTF.